This T cell receptor beta chain was obtained from a study of blood T cell repertoires in COVID-19. Participants' reported clinical history set cohort assignment. Clones were read by immunoSEQ multiplex PCR, and TCRdb kept only the in-frame ones, dropping some. The sample has about 280,000 clones, about 90% seen once; the top ten hold less than 2%. The sequencing input was PBMCs or T cells enriched from blood (not recorded which). This clonotype was sampled from a woman aged 60-70 years who had recovered from COVID-19.

This CDR3 reads CASSVLESEAFF. For the CDR3, the DNA is TGTGCCAGCAGCGTACTAGAAAGTGAAGCTTTCTTT. The V and J genes are TRBV9 and TRBJ1-1; D gene unclear. Deletions cut 1 base from V and 7 bases from J, with 8 bases between. CDR3 length: 12 amino acids. The germline V gene encodes CDR1 SGDLS and CDR2 YYNGEE.